This T cell receptor (beta chain) was retrieved from a study of T cell responses to AZD1222 COVID-19 vaccine. Overall study findings and caveats: White British people made up most donors, females outnumbered males, and clonal diversity was possibly underestimated. Elevations in Spike-specific TCR breadth and depth followed administration of two AZD1222 doses. No repertoire was sampled before or during the peak T cell response, only after it.

Measured with immunoSEQ multiplex PCR; TCRdb has only the in-frame clones, and not every one. The sample records over 95,000 clones, roughly 89% being singletons. This clone was observed once. Its antigen remains unidentified. The sequencing used peripheral blood, collected on day 0 of AZD1222 vaccination. This receptor was taken from an adult in good health.

Here the CDR3 DNA reads TGTGCCACCAGTGATGGTGTAAGAGAAGAAGCTTTCTTT. It specifies CATSDGVREEAFF. This rearrangement joins TRBV24-1 to TRBJ1-1; D gene uncertain. Germline values: CDR1 KGHDR, CDR2 SFDVKD. Trimming took 3 bases from V and 8 from J, leaving 12 bases between them. There are 13 residues in the CDR3.